Sequencing of this T cell receptor (beta chain) was carried out in a study of post-analysis software for immune sequencing data. The CDR3 length is 15 residues. The V and J ends lost 7 bases and 7 bases, in that order; junction bases with no gene match: 14. Germline CDR1 MNHNS, CDR2 SASEGT. Details on this clonotype: The antigen is unknown.

TCR beta libraries were prepared from cDNA with unique molecular identifiers. TCRdb analysed the PCR reads with MiXCR anew, one entry per CDR3 protein. The sample holds 350,000 to 450,000 distinct CDR3 sequences, roughly 40% seen once. Broader study findings: Relative to controls, patients had 4 or 5 TRBV segments at higher frequency, with TRBV5-6, TRBV5-1 and TRBV20-1 among these.

The sample was blood. The V call is TRBV6-1, the J call TRBJ2-7, with 9 bases identical to TRBD1. The TCR comes from a girl aged 2 to 9 with multiple sclerosis. CDR3 nucleotides: TGTGCCAGCAACCTGGCCGGGACAGGGATGAATGAGCAGTACTTC. This encodes CASNLAGTGMNEQYF.